The clone carrying this T cell receptor beta chain is judged medium-sized. The antigen is not known. Treatment meaning: roughly 10-day PBMC culture with coronavirus spike peptide pools or control peptides (ViraFEST assay). Before TCRs were sequenced, ViraFEST expanded antigen-specific T cells with peptide pools. This sample is drawn from a study of vaccination and CD4 T cells after COVID-19. At the level of the study: Overlapping SARS-CoV-2, HCoV-NL63, HCoV-OC43 and HCoV-229E spike peptides were used to stimulate cells. Study results and caveats: Looking at convalescent patients, a median around 89% of reactive clones were present only post-vaccination.

V lost 2 bases, J lost 0 bases, and 6 bases lay in between. CDR1 is SNHLY, CDR2 FYNNEI, per germline. This CDR3 comprises 14 residues. The Oncomine TCR Beta short-read assay sequenced DNA from cultured CD4+ T cells. Investigators obtained genomic DNA by extraction from cultured CD4+ T cells. Each CDR3 protein is one row after TCRdb ran MiXCR on the PCR reads. The sample yields about 12,000 distinct CDR3 sequences, 44% seen once. The TCR sequence derives from a human donor with COVID-19. The chain is built from TRBV2 and TRBJ2-3; D remains unclear. Sequencing was performed on cultured CD4+ T cells from blood. The CDR3 DNA sequence: TGTGCCAGCAGTGAATCGTGGAGCACAGATACGCAGTATTTT. As protein: CASSESWSTDTQYF.